This T cell receptor beta chain was identified during a study of T cell responses to AZD1222 COVID-19 vaccine. Turning to this clone: The antigen remains unidentified.

Overall study results and limits: CD4 TCRs covered the whole spike, strongest at regions 160-218 and 743-854. It should be noted that donors were predominantly white British and more often female, and clonal diversity was possibly underestimated.

TCRdb's copy holds only in-frame clones and misses some; the assay was immunoSEQ multiplex PCR. The sample consists of over 150,000 clones, 88% of them appearing once. Germline V CDR1 and CDR2: LNHDA, SQIVND (reference sequence). The CDR3 contains 17 residues. With V trimmed by 3 bases and J by 3 bases, 11 bases remained unmatched. The sample in question was peripheral blood, obtained on day 0 of AZD1222 vaccination. The source is an adult in good health. The V call is TRBV19, the J call TRBJ2-7, with 10 bases that match TRBD2. CDR3 DNA sequence: TGTGCCAGTAGTATGGCTAGCGGGGGTCCATTATACTACGAGCAGTACTTC. Amino acids: CASSMASGGPLYYEQYF.